The subject of this entry is one TCR beta chain. V was trimmed by 3 bases and J by 6 bases, leaving 11 bases between them. In germline, CDR1 is SGHDN, CDR2 FVKESK. This CDR3 comprises 14 residues. The data are from a study of cytomegalovirus exposure and HLA in healthy donors. Donors were nominally healthy when sampled, though unrecorded immune exposures were likely. This PCR relied on a set of 60 Vbeta primers and 13 Jbeta primers. This table comes from immunoSEQ multiplex PCR, and its TCRdb copy is limited to in-frame clones, with some not included. Counted here are around 140,000 clones, just under 85% occurring once; the ten biggest clones make up under 2%.

The sample consisted of PBMCs. The clonotype originates from a woman aged 40 to 50 in good health and CMV-seronegative. The V call is TRBV14, the J call TRBJ1-4; unclear D gene. The CDR3 DNA reads TGTGCCAGCAGCCAGTTTTGGGCAGATGAAAAACTGTTTTTT. Translating it yields CASSQFWADEKLFF.